The present TCR beta chain was sequenced within a study of T cell changes during pregnancy in multiple sclerosis. Clones were sequenced by immunoSEQ multiplex PCR, and TCRdb holds only the in-frame ones, with some missing. The sample lists some 120,000 clones, about 94% occurring once. CDR1 is SGDLS and CDR2 is YYNGEE in the germline V gene. V trimming: 4 bases; J trimming: 11 bases; junction bases outside the gene matches: 8. The CDR3 is 15 residues long. This TCR derives from a female donor with multiple sclerosis, enrolled in a pregnancy study. The chain couples TRBV9 to TRBJ2-2, with TRBD2 matching over 13 bases. Here the sequenced sample was peripheral blood, taken before pregnancy. The CDR3 is CASSPRTSGSRELFF. CDR3 in DNA: TGTGCCAGCAGCCCACGGACTAGCGGGAGTCGTGAGCTGTTTTTT.